This T cell receptor (beta chain) stems from a study of blood T cell repertoires in COVID-19. Here immunoSEQ multiplex PCR was the method, and the copy in TCRdb shows in-frame clones only, minus some. The sample lists around 240,000 clones, roughly 79% occurring once. The sequencing input was peripheral blood. The clonotype originates from a woman older than 75 with acute or convalescent COVID-19.

In DNA, the CDR3 is TGTGCCAGCAGTTTAGGGACAGACCTATTTACGGGAAAACTGTTTTTT. The encoded protein is CASSLGTDLFTGKLFF. This rearrangement joins TRBV28 to TRBJ1-4, with 7 bases that match TRBD1. The germline gives CDR1 MDHEN, CDR2 SYDVKM. The J segment lost 10 bases and the V segment lost 2 bases, leaving 13 bases of the junction unmatched. CDR3 length: 16 amino acids.